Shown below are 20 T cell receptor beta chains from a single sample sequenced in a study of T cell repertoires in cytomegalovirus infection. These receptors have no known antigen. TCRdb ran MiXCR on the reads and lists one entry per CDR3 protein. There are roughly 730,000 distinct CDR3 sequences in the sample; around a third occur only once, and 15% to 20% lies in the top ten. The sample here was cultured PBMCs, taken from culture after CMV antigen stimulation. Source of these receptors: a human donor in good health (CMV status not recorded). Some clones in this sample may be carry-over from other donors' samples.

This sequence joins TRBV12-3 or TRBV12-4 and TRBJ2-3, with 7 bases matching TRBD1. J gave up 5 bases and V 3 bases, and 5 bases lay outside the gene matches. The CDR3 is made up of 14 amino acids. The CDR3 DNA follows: TGTGCCAGCAGTTTGTTAGGGGGCGGAGATACGCAGTATTTT. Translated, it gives CASSLLGGGDTQYF.

CDR3 residues: CASSEAWGASYGYTF. CDR3 in DNA: TGTGCCAGCAGTGAAGCGTGGGGGGCGAGTTATGGCTACACCTTC. The chain couples TRBV6-1 to TRBJ1-2; D possibly corresponds to TRBD1 (6 bases). The V and J ends lost 0 bases and 5 bases respectively, with 13 bases between them. Germline V gene sequence: CDR1 MNHNS, CDR2 SASEGT. CDR3 size: 15 residues.

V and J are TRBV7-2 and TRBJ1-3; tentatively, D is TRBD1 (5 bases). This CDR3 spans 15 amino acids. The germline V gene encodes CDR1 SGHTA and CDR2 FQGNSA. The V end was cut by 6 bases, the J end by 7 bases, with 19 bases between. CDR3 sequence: CASRLYGGRSNTIYF. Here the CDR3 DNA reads TGTGCCAGCAGGCTTTACGGGGGGAGGTCGAACACCATATATTTT.

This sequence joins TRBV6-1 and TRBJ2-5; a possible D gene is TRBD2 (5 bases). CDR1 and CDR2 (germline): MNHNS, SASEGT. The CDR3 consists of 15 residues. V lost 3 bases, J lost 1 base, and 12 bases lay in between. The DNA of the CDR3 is TGTGCCAGCAGTGATGGGATTGGACTCCAAGAGACCCAGTACTTC. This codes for CASSDGIGLQETQYF.

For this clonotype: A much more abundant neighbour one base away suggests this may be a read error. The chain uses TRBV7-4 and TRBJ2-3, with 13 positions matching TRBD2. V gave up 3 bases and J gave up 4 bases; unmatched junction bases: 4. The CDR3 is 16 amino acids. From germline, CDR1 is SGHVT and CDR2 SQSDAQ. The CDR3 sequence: CASSFRTSGSADTQYF. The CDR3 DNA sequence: TGTGCCAGCAGCTTCCGGACTAGCGGGAGCGCAGATACGCAGTATTTT.

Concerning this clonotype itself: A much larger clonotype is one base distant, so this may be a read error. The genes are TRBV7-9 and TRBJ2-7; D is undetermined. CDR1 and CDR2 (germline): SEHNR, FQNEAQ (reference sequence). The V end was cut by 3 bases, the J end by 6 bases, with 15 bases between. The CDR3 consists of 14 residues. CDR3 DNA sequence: TGTGCCAGCAGCTTCTCTCAGGTGGAATCCGAGCAGTACTTC. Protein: CASSFSQVESEQYF.

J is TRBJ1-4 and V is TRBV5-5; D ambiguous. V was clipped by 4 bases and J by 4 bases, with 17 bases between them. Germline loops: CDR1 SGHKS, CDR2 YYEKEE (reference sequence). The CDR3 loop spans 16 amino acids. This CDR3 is CASSNYPVGDNEKLFF. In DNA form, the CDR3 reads TGTGCCAGCAGCAATTATCCGGTTGGAGATAATGAAAAACTGTTTTTT.

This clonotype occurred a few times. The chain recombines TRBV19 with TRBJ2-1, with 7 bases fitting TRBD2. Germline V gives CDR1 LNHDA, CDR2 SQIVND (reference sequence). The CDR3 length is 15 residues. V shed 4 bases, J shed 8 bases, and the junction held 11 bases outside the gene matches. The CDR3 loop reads CASSTGTILMHEQFF. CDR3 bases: TGTGCCAGTAGTACCGGGACTATCCTTATGCATGAGCAGTTCTTC.

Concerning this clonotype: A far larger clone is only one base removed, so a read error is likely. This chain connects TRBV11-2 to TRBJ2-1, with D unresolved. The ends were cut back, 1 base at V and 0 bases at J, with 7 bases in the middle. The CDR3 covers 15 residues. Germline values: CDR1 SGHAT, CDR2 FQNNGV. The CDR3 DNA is TGTGCCAGCAGCTTAGCGTTTAGCTCCTACAATGAGCAGTTCTTC. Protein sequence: CASSLAFSSYNEQFF.

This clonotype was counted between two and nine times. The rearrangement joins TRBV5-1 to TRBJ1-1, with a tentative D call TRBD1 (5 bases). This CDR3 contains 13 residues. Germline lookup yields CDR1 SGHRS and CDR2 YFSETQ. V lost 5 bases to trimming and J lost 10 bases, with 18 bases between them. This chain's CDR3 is CASRLGQGGVAFF. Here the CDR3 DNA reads TGCGCCAGCAGGCTCGGGCAGGGAGGAGTAGCTTTCTTT.

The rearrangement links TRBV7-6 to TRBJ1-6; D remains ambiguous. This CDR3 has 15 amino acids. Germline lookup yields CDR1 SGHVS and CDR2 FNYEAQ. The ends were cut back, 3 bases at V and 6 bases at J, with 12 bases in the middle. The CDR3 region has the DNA TGTGCCAGCAGCTTGGCCCGGATCGGTAATTCACCCCTCCACTTT. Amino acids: CASSLARIGNSPLHF.

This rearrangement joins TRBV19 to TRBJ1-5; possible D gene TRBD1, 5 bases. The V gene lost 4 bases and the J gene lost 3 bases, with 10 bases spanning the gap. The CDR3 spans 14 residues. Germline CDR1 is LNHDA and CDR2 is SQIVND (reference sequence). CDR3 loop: CASSRGRTNQPQHF. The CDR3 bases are TGTGCCAGTAGTAGGGGCAGAACCAATCAGCCCCAGCATTTT.

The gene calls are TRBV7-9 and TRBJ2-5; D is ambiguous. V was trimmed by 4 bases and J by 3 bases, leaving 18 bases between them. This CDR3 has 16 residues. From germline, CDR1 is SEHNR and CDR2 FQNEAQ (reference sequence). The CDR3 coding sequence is TGTGCCAGCAGCTCCAACCCGGGCGCCGGCGAAGAGACCCAGTACTTC. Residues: CASSSNPGAGEETQYF.

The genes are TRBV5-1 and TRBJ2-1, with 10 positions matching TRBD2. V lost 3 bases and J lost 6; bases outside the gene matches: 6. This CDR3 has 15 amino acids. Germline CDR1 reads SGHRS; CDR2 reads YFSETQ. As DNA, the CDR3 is TGCGCCAGCAGCTCTCTAGCGGGAGTAAGCAATGAGCAGTTCTTC. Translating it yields CASSSLAGVSNEQFF.

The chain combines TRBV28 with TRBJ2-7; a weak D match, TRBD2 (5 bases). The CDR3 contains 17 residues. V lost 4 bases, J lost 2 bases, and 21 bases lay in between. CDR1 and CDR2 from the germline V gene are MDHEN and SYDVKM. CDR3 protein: CASSSENLNGMPYEQYF. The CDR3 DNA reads TGTGCCAGCAGTTCCGAAAACTTGAACGGGATGCCCTACGAGCAGTACTTC.

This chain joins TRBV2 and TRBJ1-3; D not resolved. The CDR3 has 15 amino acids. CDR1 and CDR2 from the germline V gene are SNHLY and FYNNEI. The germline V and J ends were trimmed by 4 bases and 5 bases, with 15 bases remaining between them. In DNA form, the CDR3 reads TGTGCCAGCAGTGGGTTCGGGGATAGCCGAAACACCATATATTTT. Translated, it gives CASSGFGDSRNTIYF.

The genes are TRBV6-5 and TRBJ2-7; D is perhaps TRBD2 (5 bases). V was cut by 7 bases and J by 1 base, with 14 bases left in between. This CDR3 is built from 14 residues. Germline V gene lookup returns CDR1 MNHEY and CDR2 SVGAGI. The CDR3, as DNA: TGTGCCAGCACCGGAGGCCCGGAGTCCTACGAGCAGTACTTC. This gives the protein CASTGGPESYEQYF.

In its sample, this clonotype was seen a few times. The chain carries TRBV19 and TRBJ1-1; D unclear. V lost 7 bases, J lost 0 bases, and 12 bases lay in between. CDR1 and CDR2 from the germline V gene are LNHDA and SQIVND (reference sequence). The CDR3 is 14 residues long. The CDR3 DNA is TGTGCCAGTACGGCGCACGGCATGAACACTGAAGCTTTCTTT. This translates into CASTAHGMNTEAFF. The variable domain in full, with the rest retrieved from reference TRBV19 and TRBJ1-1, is DGGITQSPKYLFRKEGQNVTLSCEQNLNHDAMYWYRQDPGQGLRLIYYSQIVNDFQKGDIAEGYSVSREKKESFPLTVTSAQKNPTAFYLCASTAHGMNTEAFFGQGTRLTVV.

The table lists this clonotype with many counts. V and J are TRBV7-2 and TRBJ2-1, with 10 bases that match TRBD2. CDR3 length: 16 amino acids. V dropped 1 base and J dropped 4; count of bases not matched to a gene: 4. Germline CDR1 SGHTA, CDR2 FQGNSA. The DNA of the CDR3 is TGTGCCAGCAGCTTAGACCCACTAGCGGGGTACAATGAGCAGTTCTTC. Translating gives CASSLDPLAGYNEQFF. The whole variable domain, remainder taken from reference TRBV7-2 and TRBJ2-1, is GAGVSQSPSNKVTEKGKDVELRCDPISGHTALYWYRQSLGQGLEFLIYFQGNSAPDKSGLPSDRFSAERTGGSVSTLTIQRTQQEDSAVYLCASSLDPLAGYNEQFFGPGTRLTVL.

In DNA form, the CDR3 reads TGCAGTGCTGCTGGGACAGCCGAAGAGACCCAGTACTTC. Translation: CSAAGTAEETQYF. The chain is built from TRBV20-1 and TRBJ2-5; 7 bases align to TRBD1. The CDR3 covers 13 residues. The V segment lost 5 bases and the J segment 3 bases; nucleotides outside the gene matches: 6. Germline CDR1 DFQATT, CDR2 SNEGSKA (reference sequence).